Following are 18 T cell receptor beta chains from one sample sequenced in a study of T-cell memory formation after mild COVID-19. TCRdb recomputed calls from the 5' RACE reads with MiXCR, one row per CDR3 protein. The sample contains some 250,000 distinct CDR3 sequences, under 20% of which appear only once. Sequencing was done on a sample of PBMCs or a T cell subset sorted from them (not recorded which). The source is a man between 18 and 29 years old who had mild COVID-19 (a few samples of this study predate the infection). Cell type and time point are not known.

V and J are TRBV28 and TRBJ2-7; D gene ambiguous. The CDR3 covers 13 residues. CDR1 and CDR2 from the germline V gene are MDHEN and SYDVKM. The CDR3 reads CGSSLVQGPEQYV. In nucleotides, the CDR3 is TGTGGCAGCAGTTTGGTCCAAGGCCCCGAGCAGTACGTC.

This clonotype occurred a few times. This sequence joins TRBV7-8 and TRBJ2-1; 9 bases agree with TRBD1. Germline V gene lookup returns CDR1 SGHVS and CDR2 FQNEAQ. The CDR3 spans 15 residues. J lost 6 bases, V lost 1 base, and 4 bases had no gene match. CDR3 coding DNA: TGTGCCAGCAGCTTAGGGGGACAGGGTATCAATGAGCAGTTCTTC. This translates into CASSLGGQGINEQFF.

This clonotype was detected only a few times. The V call is TRBV4-1, the J call TRBJ2-2; D possibly corresponds to TRBD1 (7 bases). Germline assignment: CDR1 MGHRA and CDR2 YSYEKL. The CDR3 is 15 residues long. V dropped 3 bases and J dropped 4 bases, with 12 bases sitting between them. DNA of the CDR3: TGCGCCAGCAGCCAGCGCGGGACAGCCACCGGGGAGCTGTTTTTT. Its translation is CASSQRGTATGELFF.

The V call is TRBV5-4, the J call TRBJ2-3, with D perhaps being TRBD1 or TRBD2 (6 bases each). Trimming took off 4 bases at V and 2 bases at J, with 17 bases between the two ends. The CDR3 consists of 16 residues. Germline V gives CDR1 SGHNT, CDR2 YYREEE (reference sequence). DNA for the CDR3: TGTGCCAGCAGCCGAGATTTTGGGGGGCCCACAGATACGCAGTATTTT. Protein product: CASSRDFGGPTDTQYF.

This chain uses TRBV15 with TRBJ2-1; D perhaps matches TRBD1 (6 bases). Germline V CDR1 and CDR2: LNHNV, YYDKDF (reference sequence). Trimming removed 4 bases at V and 3 bases at J, with 10 bases between. The CDR3 covers 14 residues. The chain's CDR3 is CATSKGEFYNEQFF. The CDR3 region has the DNA TGTGCCACCAGCAAGGGGGAGTTCTACAATGAGCAGTTCTTC.

V usage is TRBV6-5 and J usage is TRBJ1-1; possible D gene TRBD1, 6 bases. The V gene's germline CDR1 is MNHEY and CDR2 SVGAGI. The CDR3 consists of 15 residues. Trimming cost V 2 bases and J 4 bases, with 14 bases left between them. The CDR3 spells CASSYNGGGSTEAFF. The CDR3 DNA follows: TGTGCCAGCAGTTACAATGGGGGCGGTAGCACTGAAGCTTTCTTT.

The CDR3 DNA is TGTGCCAGCACCACACGCCGGGTTTCCCTTTTCAATGAGCAGTTCTTC. This encodes CASTTRRVSLFNEQFF. The genes are TRBV7-2 and TRBJ2-1, with D uncertain. Trimming pared 7 bases from V and 6 bases from J, leaving 22 bases between. The germline CDR1 and CDR2 sequences are SGHTA and FQGNSA. The CDR3 sequence is 16 residues long.

This chain joins TRBV6-2 or TRBV6-3 and TRBJ2-5; D is ambiguous. The CDR3 loop spans 14 amino acids. Deletions cut 5 bases from V and 1 base from J, with 11 bases between. The germline V gene has CDR1 MNHEY and CDR2 SVGEGT. In nucleotides, the CDR3 is TGTGCCAGCAGTCTCCTTCGGGTCCAAGAGACCCAGTACTTC. Translated, it gives CASSLLRVQETQYF.

The chain recombines TRBV24-1 with TRBJ2-1, with a possible D match to TRBD2 (5 bases). Trimming pared 7 bases from V and 10 bases from J, leaving 10 bases between. In germline, CDR1 is KGHDR, CDR2 SFDVKD. The CDR3 loop spans 11 amino acids. CDR3 DNA sequence: TGTGCCACCAGCCCCCCGGGGGAGCAGTTCTTC. Its protein is CATSPPGEQFF.

The chain links TRBV12-3 or TRBV12-4 to TRBJ1-1; 8 positions agree with TRBD1. The CDR3 extends over 14 amino acids. V lost 6 bases and J lost 6; bases outside the gene matches: 9. CDR3 residues: CASRPQGAKSEAFF. CDR3 DNA: TGTGCCAGCAGGCCCCAGGGGGCGAAGTCTGAAGCTTTCTTT.

This clonotype was observed a few times. V and J are TRBV2 and TRBJ2-2; D is possibly TRBD1 (5 bases). This CDR3 comprises 15 residues. Germline V lookup: CDR1 SNHLY, CDR2 FYNNEI. V was pared by 4 bases and J by 5 bases, with 14 bases between. The CDR3 spells CASSATGMGTGELFF. The CDR3 region has the DNA TGTGCCAGCAGTGCCACAGGAATGGGGACCGGGGAGCTGTTTTTT.

This clonotype has a handful of counts. The chain uses TRBV20-1 and TRBJ2-5, with 7 bases that match TRBD1. J was trimmed by 2 bases and V by 5 bases; bases with no gene match: 11. The V gene's germline CDR1 is DFQATT and CDR2 SNEGSKA (reference sequence). The CDR3 is 15 amino acids. CDR3 sequence: CSAGWTGRGQETQYF. CDR3 in DNA: TGCAGTGCTGGATGGACAGGACGAGGGCAAGAGACCCAGTACTTC.

This chain joins TRBV6-1 and TRBJ1-5, with 7 bases that match TRBD1. Per germline, CDR1 MNHNS and CDR2 SASEGT. Trimming took 6 bases from V and 5 from J; bases not matched to a gene: 4. This CDR3 is built from 13 residues. This chain's CDR3 is CASSRDRYQPQHF. CDR3 nucleotides: TGTGCCAGCAGCCGGGACAGATATCAGCCCCAGCATTTT.

The J gene is TRBJ2-5, the V gene TRBV9; D may be TRBD2 (7 bases). CDR3 length: 17 residues. CDR1 is SGDLS, CDR2 YYNGEE, per germline. Trimming removed 3 bases at V and 3 bases at J, with 21 bases between. The CDR3 loop reads CASSAPDVAGAKETQYF. The CDR3 bases are TGTGCCAGCAGCGCTCCCGACGTGGCGGGGGCCAAAGAGACCCAGTACTTC.

The chain links TRBV6-5 to TRBJ2-7, with D perhaps assigned TRBD1 or TRBD2 (5 bases each). CDR3 size: 15 residues. Trimming pared 2 bases from V and 2 bases from J, leaving 13 bases between. Germline V lookup: CDR1 MNHEY, CDR2 SVGAGI. The CDR3 spells CASSYTQGAPYEQYF. The CDR3 nucleotides are TGTGCCAGCAGTTACACTCAGGGAGCCCCCTACGAGCAGTACTTC.

The chain recombines TRBV7-6 with TRBJ2-7; D call uncertain. V gave up 1 base and J gave up 0 bases, with 4 bases separating them. CDR1 and CDR2 from the germline V gene are SGHVS and FNYEAQ. The CDR3 runs to 13 residues. The CDR3 sequence is CASSLESSYEQYV. Written as DNA, the CDR3 is TGTGCCAGCAGCTTAGAGTCCTCCTACGAGCAGTACGTC.

This clonotype was counted a single time. The chain uses TRBV7-2 and TRBJ2-5; D may be TRBD2 (5 bases). V was shortened by 0 bases and J by 3 bases, with 8 bases between the two germline ends. Per the germline V gene, CDR1 is SGHTA and CDR2 is FQGNSA. The CDR3 loop spans 14 amino acids. The chain's CDR3 is CASSLALREETQYF. In DNA form, the CDR3 reads TGTGCCAGCAGCTTAGCGCTGAGGGAAGAGACCCAGTACTTC.

CDR3 residues: CASSGQAGLSGTGELFF. In DNA, the CDR3 is TGCGCCAGCAGCGGCCAGGCGGGGCTCTCGGGCACCGGGGAGCTGTTTTTT. The chain combines TRBV5-1 with TRBJ2-2, with D perhaps matching TRBD2 (6 bases). Deletions cut 4 bases from V and 4 bases from J, with 20 bases between. The CDR3 contains 17 residues. Germline-derived CDR1 and CDR2 are SGHRS and YFSETQ.